The next 15 T cell receptor beta chains were all read from a single sample in a study of blood T cell repertoires in COVID-19. Sequencing used immunoSEQ multiplex PCR; TCRdb keeps in-frame clones, though not all of them. The sample yields roughly 120,000 clones, over 60% seen once. Sequenced input: peripheral blood. All receptors come from a woman aged 80 or over with active or convalescent COVID-19.

The chain is built from TRBV18 and TRBJ2-7; possible D gene TRBD2, 6 bases. V was trimmed by 3 bases and J by 2 bases, leaving 8 bases between them. CDR1 is KGHSH, CDR2 LQKENI, per germline. CDR3 length: 13 amino acids. The CDR3 sequence: CASSPRGAYEQYF. CDR3 DNA: TGTGCCAGCTCACCCCGCGGGGCCTACGAGCAGTACTTC.

The rearrangement uses TRBV5-1 and TRBJ2-1; 9 positions match TRBD2. Per the germline V gene, CDR1 is SGHRS and CDR2 is YFSETQ. V dropped 4 bases and J dropped 0; count of bases not matched to a gene: 11. There are 18 residues in the CDR3. For the CDR3, the DNA is TGCGCCAGCAGCCCTACAACTAGCGGGCTGAGCTCCTACAATGAGCAGTTCTTC. Translated: CASSPTTSGLSSYNEQFF.

This sequence joins TRBV4-3 and TRBJ2-1; 13 bases are a match to TRBD2. V lost 0 bases, J lost 8 bases, and 7 bases stayed unmatched. Germline V lookup: CDR1 LGHNA, CDR2 YSLEER. The CDR3 is made up of 17 amino acids. The CDR3 loop reads CASSQDPRLAGGDEQFF. CDR3 DNA: TGCGCCAGCAGCCAAGATCCCCGACTAGCGGGAGGTGATGAGCAGTTCTTC.

The V call is TRBV29-1, the J call TRBJ2-1, with 9 bases matching TRBD1. Looked up from germline, CDR1 is SQVTM and CDR2 is ANQGSEA. CDR3 length: 15 residues. The trim removed 7 bases at V and 2 bases at J, leaving 9 bases unmatched. CDR3 in amino acids: CSAPSGTGTYNEQFF. CDR3 DNA sequence: TGCAGCGCTCCCTCGGGGACAGGGACCTACAATGAGCAGTTCTTC.

The V gene is TRBV14, the J gene TRBJ2-1; TRBD2 matches 14 bases. Trimming at V came to 4 bases and at J to 7 bases, leaving 6 bases not matched to a gene. The CDR3 is made up of 16 amino acids. Germline CDR1 SGHDN, CDR2 FVKESK. The CDR3 is CASSLGTSGSENEQFF. The DNA for the CDR3 is TGTGCCAGCAGCCTTGGGACTAGCGGGAGTGAAAATGAGCAGTTCTTC.

The J gene is TRBJ2-3, the V gene TRBV6-4; 7 nucleotides agree with TRBD1. The CDR3 runs 16 residues. Germline values: CDR1 MRHNA, CDR2 SNTAGT. V lost 5 bases and J lost 3; bases outside the gene matches: 11. The CDR3 sequence is CASSKTGTEETDTQYF. CDR3 sequence (DNA): TGTGCCAGCAGTAAAACCGGGACAGAAGAGACAGATACGCAGTATTTT.

This chain joins TRBV4-1 and TRBJ2-5; TRBD1 agrees at 7 bases. Per germline, CDR1 MGHRA and CDR2 YSYEKL. The CDR3 has 17 amino acids. Trimming cost V 1 base and J 4 bases; bases outside gene matches: 12. The CDR3 loop reads CASSQGPADRQIETQYF. CDR3 nucleotide sequence: TGCGCCAGCAGCCAAGGGCCTGCGGACAGGCAAATAGAGACCCAGTACTTC.

The CDR3 bases are TGCGCCAGCAGCTTGCTGGAGAAGGGGGAGACCCAGTACTTC. Residues: CASSLLEKGETQYF. The V and J genes are TRBV5-1 and TRBJ2-5, with D possibly matching TRBD1 (5 bases). Germline V gives CDR1 SGHRS, CDR2 YFSETQ. This CDR3 region has 14 residues. V was clipped by 1 base and J by 5 bases, with 12 bases between them.

This clone came up once. The V gene is TRBV7-2, the J gene TRBJ2-1; D remains unclear. V lost 2 bases and J 6 bases, leaving 8 bases between the germline ends. The CDR3 length is 13 residues. Germline V gene sequence: CDR1 SGHTA, CDR2 FQGNSA. CDR3 region: CASSLSTANEQFF. The CDR3 nucleotides read TGTGCCAGCAGCTTATCTACAGCCAATGAGCAGTTCTTC.

The chain joins TRBV19 to TRBJ2-1; D perhaps matches TRBD2 (5 bases). In germline, CDR1 is LNHDA, CDR2 SQIVND (reference sequence). Between the trimmed V and J ends, which lost 3 bases and 8 bases, there was a span of 11 bases. This CDR3 comprises 13 residues. The DNA for the CDR3 is TGTGCCAGTAGTATTAGGGTGGAGGATGAGCAGTTCTTC. Translated, it gives CASSIRVEDEQFF.

The rearrangement joins TRBV6-6 to TRBJ1-5, with no clear D. V lost 2 bases and J lost 4, with 12 bases in between. This CDR3 spans 15 amino acids. Germline CDR1 and CDR2: MNHNY and SVGAGI (reference sequence). CDR3 loop: CASSYIGLLNQPQHF. The DNA of the CDR3 is TGTGCCAGCAGTTACATTGGACTCTTAAATCAGCCCCAGCATTTT.

V usage is TRBV18 and J usage is TRBJ2-7; 9 nucleotides line up with TRBD1. Germline-derived CDR1 and CDR2 are KGHSH and LQKENI. There are 18 residues in the CDR3. V shed 3 bases and J 2 bases; nucleotides not matched to a gene: 14. The CDR3 protein is CASSPLFATGGGTYEQYF. The CDR3 nucleotides read TGTGCCAGCTCACCTCTCTTCGCGACAGGGGGGGGAACCTACGAGCAGTACTTC.

This chain uses TRBV19 with TRBJ2-1; the D gene is possibly TRBD1 (6 bases). CDR3 length equals 13 residues. Germline CDR1 and CDR2: LNHDA and SQIVND (reference sequence). V lost 4 bases and J lost 4, with 8 bases in between. The CDR3 nucleotides read TGTGCCAGTAGTAAGGGGGTATACAATGAGCAGTTCTTC. Amino acid sequence: CASSKGVYNEQFF.

This clone was counted between two and nine times. The chain carries TRBV19 and TRBJ2-7, with TRBD2 as a possible D gene (6 bases). The CDR3 extends over 14 amino acids. The V gene lost 4 bases and the J gene lost 2 bases, with 12 bases spanning the gap. CDR1 is LNHDA and CDR2 is SQIVND in the germline V gene (reference sequence). This CDR3 is CASSKGLSTYEQYF. CDR3 DNA sequence: TGTGCCAGTAGTAAGGGACTGAGCACCTACGAGCAGTACTTC.

V is TRBV19 and J is TRBJ1-2, with 8 bases aligning to TRBD1. V lost 2 bases, J lost 7 bases, and 12 bases stayed unmatched. CDR1 and CDR2 from the germline V gene are LNHDA and SQIVND (reference sequence). The CDR3 sequence is 16 residues long. CDR3: CASSITLAGTGLGYTF. The CDR3 DNA reads TGTGCCAGTAGTATAACGTTAGCCGGGACAGGACTTGGCTACACCTTC.